This T cell receptor beta chain was found in a study of blood T cells in healthy people across ages. Through a sample-barcoded 5' primer and a J-beta primer mix, a second PCR was run for about 6 to 11 cycles. One entry per CDR3 protein results from TCRdb running MiXCR on the 5' RACE reads. The profile covers over 450,000 distinct CDR3 sequences, with about 24% appearing a single time and around 10% taken by the ten largest. Study results and limitations: Lack of knowledge of donor CMV status possibly confounded expanded clonotype changes.

The CDR3 runs to 14 residues. Germline V CDR1 and CDR2: SGDLS, YYNGEE. Trimming took off 3 bases at V and 6 bases at J, with 16 bases between the two ends. With respect to this clonotype: The antigen remains undetermined.

The same specimen was also included in a second study, on T cells of mothers and their children.

The specimen was blood. The clonotype originates from a boy aged 5-17 years in good health. This chain uses TRBV9 with TRBJ2-7, with TRBD1 as a possible D gene (6 bases). This CDR3 reads CASSGQERGCEQYF. CDR3 DNA sequence: TGTGCCAGCAGCGGACAGGAAAGGGGCTGCGAGCAGTACTTC.